This entry describes one T cell receptor (beta chain). Its antigen is unknown. The sample comes from a study of memory CD4+ T cells and cytomegalovirus serostatus. Whole-study results and caveats: Repertoires predicted CMV serostatus with median bootstrapped AUC of about 0.96. Of roughly 180 reported CMV TCRbeta sequences, around 62 were found in memory CD4+ repertoires.

This CDR3 has 14 amino acids. V was clipped by 5 bases and J by 7 bases; unmatched bases: 6. In germline, CDR1 is LNHNV, CDR2 YYDKDF (reference sequence). The sort gate was single viable CD3+CD4+CD8-CD45RO+ cells for memory CD4+ T cells. Measured with immunoSEQ multiplex PCR; TCRdb has only the in-frame clones, and not every one. In the table there are approximately 46,000 clones, 79% of which are singletons. The TCR was taken from an adult in good health and CMV-seronegative. The chain recombines TRBV15 with TRBJ1-1; 11 bases line up with TRBD1. Specimen: memory CD4+ T cells from blood. CDR3 amino acids: CATSGGQGGFEAFF. For the CDR3, the DNA is TGTGCCACCAGCGGGGGACAGGGGGGCTTTGAAGCTTTCTTT.